This TCR beta chain was documented in a study of blood T cell repertoires in COVID-19. The wider study: The United States, Italy and Spain provided the acute and convalescent COVID-19 samples.

In the authors' methods: Estimation of nucleated cell counts relied on the amplification of reference gene primers. Sequenced by immunoSEQ multiplex PCR; TCRdb stores in-frame clones only, minus some. V and J calls and clone size are as listed in that table; D and trimming were resolved from the DNA. Of about 70,000 clones listed, just over 85% are singletons. V lost 5 bases to trimming and J lost 4 bases; unmatched junction nucleotides: 6. The CDR3 consists of 16 residues. CDR1 SQVTM and CDR2 ANQGSEA come from the germline V gene. The chain links TRBV29-1 to TRBJ2-1; TRBD2 agrees at 15 bases. The material sequenced was peripheral blood. The TCR comes from a woman in her sixties or seventies with acute or convalescent COVID-19. The CDR3 DNA reads as TGCAGCGTTAACGAAGGACTAGCGGGAGGGTACAATGAGCAGTTCTTC. Its protein is CSVNEGLAGGYNEQFF.